This TCR beta chain was observed in a study of OX40 agonist ivuxolimab in advanced cancers. Note on this clone: What it binds is unknown.

General study points: Among patients with partial responses at 0.1-3.0 mg/kg, clonal expansion was among the lowest. More expanded clones were seen, on average, in CD8+ T cells than in CD4+.

Germline values: CDR1 LNHNV, CDR2 YYDKDF (reference sequence). Germline trimming cut 3 bases from V and 4 bases from J; bases unmatched to any gene: 9. The CDR3 has 18 amino acids. Sequenced by immunoSEQ multiplex PCR; TCRdb stores in-frame clones only, minus some. The table includes roughly 87,000 clones, just over 90% detected once. Prior autoimmune disease or systemic immunosuppression barred patients. The chain carries TRBV15 and TRBJ2-2, with TRBD2 identical over 12 bases. The input for sequencing was CD4+ or CD8+ T cells sorted from blood, taken in a trial of the OX40 agonist ivuxolimab. The sequence derives from an adult with an advanced solid tumor such as melanoma, head and neck, liver or kidney cancer. The CDR3 nucleotides are TGTGCCACCAGCAGGGGACTAGCGGGCTCGCGAGGCACCGGGGAGCTGTTTTTT. Its protein product is CATSRGLAGSRGTGELFF.